The T cell receptor (beta chain) under discussion was sequenced for a study of beta chain features in type 1 diabetes. CDR1 and CDR2 from the germline V gene are SGHVS and FQNEAQ. The CDR3 runs to 15 residues. Deletions cut 5 bases from V and 8 bases from J, with 18 bases between. Of the isolated RNA, all was reverse transcribed, and so the sequenced material was expressed TCRB transcripts. Libraries were prepared by immunoSEQ multiplex PCR; TCRdb keeps only in-frame clonotypes and omits some of them. The table includes 200,000 to 250,000 clones, 9.6% detected once. The chain carries TRBV7-8 and TRBJ1-4, with D possibly being TRBD1 (6 bases). The clonotype was recovered from a woman younger than 35 in good health. Sequencing was done on a sample of naive CD4+ T cells from blood. In DNA form, the CDR3 reads TGTGCCAGCAGCCCGAGCGGACAGTTTAACGAAAAACTGTTTTTT. Translation: CASSPSGQFNEKLFF.